This T cell receptor (beta chain) was recorded in a study of shared T cell receptors in the human thymus. Using immunoSEQ multiplex PCR, the repertoire was profiled, and TCRdb retains in-frame clones only, with some absent. This sample has more than 550,000 clones, with approximately 85% found just once. V gave up 4 bases and J gave up 11 bases; unmatched junction bases: 8. The germline gives CDR1 SGHRS, CDR2 YFSETQ. This CDR3 contains 14 residues. The sample was also reused in another study, on human thymus T cells. That investigation notes: Repertoires sampled from thymus and blood appeared biased in V and J gene usage. Thymic repertoires from unrelated individuals overlapped highly, related research reported.

V is TRBV5-1 and J is TRBJ1-6; 8 nucleotides line up with TRBD1. The sequenced sample was thymocytes. This TCR derives from a girl under three years old with a congenital heart defect. CDR3 sequence reads: CASSRQGMSTPLHF. In DNA form, the CDR3 reads TGCGCCAGCAGCCGACAGGGGATGAGTACACCCCTCCACTTT.